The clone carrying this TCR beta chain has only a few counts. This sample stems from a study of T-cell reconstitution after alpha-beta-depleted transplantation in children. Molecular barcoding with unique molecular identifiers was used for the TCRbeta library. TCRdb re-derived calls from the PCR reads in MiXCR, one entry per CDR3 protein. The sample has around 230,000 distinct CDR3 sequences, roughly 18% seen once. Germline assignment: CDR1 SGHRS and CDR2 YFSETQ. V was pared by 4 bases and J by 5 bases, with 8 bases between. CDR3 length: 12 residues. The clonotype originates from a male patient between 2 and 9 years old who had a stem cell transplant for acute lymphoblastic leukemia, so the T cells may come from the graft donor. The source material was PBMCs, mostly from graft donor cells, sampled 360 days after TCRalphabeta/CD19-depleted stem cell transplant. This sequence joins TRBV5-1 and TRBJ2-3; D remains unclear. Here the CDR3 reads CASSGRLDTQYF. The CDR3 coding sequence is TGCGCCAGCAGCGGGCGACTAGATACGCAGTATTTT.